Each of the 10 T cell receptor beta chains below was sequenced from the same sample in a study of shared clonotypes between healthy human individuals. The protocol was immunoSEQ multiplex PCR, while the TCRdb copy is restricted to in-frame clones and leaves out a portion. Of more than 2,000,000 clones listed, approximately 95% are singletons. Sequenced: naive CD4+ T cells from PBMCs. Subset: CD45RA+ positively selected. The receptors were sampled from a man aged 18 to 35 in good health. Some clones in this sample may be carry-over from other donors' samples.

The genes are TRBV29-1 and TRBJ1-4; 7 positions agree with TRBD1. Germline CDR1 SQVTM, CDR2 ANQGSEA. Germline trimming cut 6 bases from V and 3 bases from J; bases unmatched to any gene: 7. This CDR3 has 14 residues. The CDR3 loop is CSVSDRVSNEKLFF. The CDR3 nucleotides are TGCAGCGTCTCAGACAGGGTGTCTAATGAAAAACTGTTTTTT.

The V call is TRBV10-3, the J call TRBJ2-5, with a weak D call TRBD1 (6 bases). CDR1 ENHRY and CDR2 SYGVKD come from the germline V gene. The CDR3 runs to 13 residues. The V end was cut by 3 bases, the J end by 9 bases, with 14 bases between. The CDR3, as DNA: TGTGCCATCAGTGACCATCAGGGGCGGGCCCAGTACTTC. Amino acid sequence: CAISDHQGRAQYF.

The chain employs TRBV19 and TRBJ1-4, with unresolved D. This CDR3 region has 13 residues. V was shortened by 3 bases and J by 6 bases, with 8 bases between the two germline ends. Germline assignment: CDR1 LNHDA and CDR2 SQIVND (reference sequence). The CDR3 here is CASSMEKYEKLFF. CDR3 in DNA: TGTGCCAGTAGTATGGAGAAGTATGAAAAACTGTTTTTT. Full variable domain (missing parts from reference TRBV19 and TRBJ1-4): DGGITQSPKYLFRKEGQNVTLSCEQNLNHDAMYWYRQDPGQGLRLIYYSQIVNDFQKGDIAEGYSVSREKKESFPLTVTSAQKNPTAFYLCASSMEKYEKLFFGSGTQLSVL.

The chain uses TRBV6-1 and TRBJ2-7; 8 bases align to TRBD2. Germline V gene sequence: CDR1 MNHNS, CDR2 SASEGT. CDR3 size: 16 residues. V trimming: 4 bases; J trimming: 2 bases; junction bases outside the gene matches: 10. CDR3: CASSGGLVRGTYEQYF. CDR3 sequence (DNA): TGTGCCAGCAGTGGGGGACTAGTAAGGGGTACCTACGAGCAGTACTTC.

This chain connects TRBV7-9 to TRBJ1-4; 7 bases map to TRBD1. The germline V gene encodes CDR1 SEHNR and CDR2 FQNEAQ (reference sequence). The CDR3 has 13 amino acids. V was clipped by 6 bases and J by 8 bases; unmatched bases: 6. As DNA, the CDR3 is TGTGCCAGCAGTAAGGGGGCTTGGGAAAAACTGTTTTTT. Protein product: CASSKGAWEKLFF.

The chain combines TRBV5-1 with TRBJ2-2; TRBD1 matches 11 bases. Trimming took 7 bases from V and 7 from J; bases not matched to a gene: 6. CDR1 is SGHRS, CDR2 YFSETQ, per germline. The CDR3 sequence is 14 residues long. CDR3 sequence: CASEGQGGNGELFF. In DNA form, the CDR3 reads TGCGCCAGCGAGGGACAGGGGGGGAACGGGGAGCTGTTTTTT.

V usage is TRBV27 and J usage is TRBJ2-7; 9 bases line up with TRBD2. The CDR3 spans 16 residues. The junction had 8 bases not matched to a gene; V was cut back by 5 bases and J by 0 bases. Germline V gives CDR1 MNHEY, CDR2 SMNVEV (reference sequence). The CDR3 region is CASSRIAGDPSYEQYF. Written as DNA, the CDR3 is TGTGCCAGCAGTAGAATAGCGGGAGACCCCTCCTACGAGCAGTACTTC.

As regards this clone: This sample includes further DNA sequences coding for the same CDR3. V usage is TRBV7-9 and J usage is TRBJ2-3; 8 bases fit TRBD2. Germline loops: CDR1 SEHNR, CDR2 FQNEAQ (reference sequence). The trim removed 5 bases at V and 0 bases at J, leaving 4 bases unmatched. The CDR3 spans 15 residues. The CDR3 nucleotides read TGTGCCAGCAGCCGTACTAGCGGAAGCACAGATACGCAGTATTTT. Residues: CASSRTSGSTDTQYF.

The gene calls are TRBV21-1 and TRBJ2-3. TRBV21-1 is labeled a pseudogene. The CDR3 extends over 14 amino acids. The CDR3 sequence is CASTIIRTTDTQYF. In nucleotides, the CDR3 is TGTGCCAGCACCATCATTAGGACCACAGATACGCAGTATTTT.

The gene calls are TRBV2 and TRBJ2-1; 13 bases are shared with TRBD2. J lost 7 bases, V lost 5 bases, and 8 bases had no gene match. Germline V gene lookup returns CDR1 SNHLY and CDR2 FYNNEI. This CDR3 comprises 16 residues. The CDR3 nucleotides are TGTGCCAGCAGTTTACCGGGACTAGCGGGAAAGAATGAGCAGTTCTTC. Translation gives CASSLPGLAGKNEQFF.